These 10 T cell receptor beta chains came from one sample sequenced in a study of CD8 T cells in ankylosing spondylitis. Study-wide points: What seemed typical of ankylosing spondylitis blood was a TCR beta motif built from 8 or 9 highly homologous variants.

TCRdb reanalysed the 5' RACE reads using MiXCR and keeps one entry per CDR3 protein. The data show about 840,000 distinct CDR3 sequences, with roughly 10% seen just once and more than 0.5% held by the top ten. The antigens these receptors bind are not known. The sample comprised blood, either unsorted or a sorted T cell fraction (not recorded which). These receptors were taken from a male donor with ankylosing spondylitis.

V gene TRBV20-1 combines with J gene TRBJ2-7; 7 nucleotides align to TRBD1. With V trimmed by 8 bases and J by 4 bases, 5 bases remained unmatched. From germline, CDR1 is DFQATT and CDR2 SNEGSKA (reference sequence). CDR3 length equals 11 residues. CDR3 amino acids: CSWGQIYEQYF. DNA of the CDR3: TGCAGTTGGGGACAGATTTACGAGCAGTACTTC.

This clonotype was observed many times. This sequence joins TRBV15 and TRBJ2-2; weak D call: TRBD2 (5 bases). The CDR3 totals 16 residues. Germline CDR1 reads LNHNV; CDR2 reads YYDKDF (reference sequence). The germline V and J ends were trimmed by 1 base and 2 bases, with 11 bases remaining between them. The CDR3 DNA sequence: TGTGCCACCAGCAGAGGAGGGAGCTCAAACACCGGGGAGCTGTTTTTT. It specifies CATSRGGSSNTGELFF. Variable domain in full (rest from reference TRBV15 and TRBJ2-2): DAMVIQNPRYQVTQFGKPVTLSCSQTLNHNVMYWYQQKSSQAPKLLFHYYDKDFNNEADTPDNFQSRRPNTSFCFLDIRSPGLGDTAMYLCATSRGGSSNTGELFFGEGSRLTVL.

This clonotype was seen repeatedly, ten times or more. The chain is built from TRBV12-3 or TRBV12-4 and TRBJ2-1; 7 nucleotides agree with TRBD2. This CDR3 has 14 amino acids. The junction had 3 bases not matched to a gene; V was cut back by 6 bases and J by 1 base. CDR3 sequence reads: CASSRRESYNEQFF. The CDR3 DNA follows: TGTGCCAGCAGCCGGCGGGAGTCCTACAATGAGCAGTTCTTC.

At least ten counts were recorded for this clonotype. V and J are TRBV20-1 and TRBJ2-5; D is possibly TRBD2 (7 bases). V shed 5 bases and J shed 2 bases, with 15 bases lying between them. Germline assignment: CDR1 DFQATT and CDR2 SNEGSKA (reference sequence). The CDR3 has 14 amino acids. The CDR3 reads CSAGRGADQETQYF. In DNA, the CDR3 is TGCAGTGCTGGGAGGGGGGCGGATCAAGAGACCCAGTACTTC.

The table lists this clonotype with a few counts. V and J are TRBV6-5 and TRBJ2-1; D is possibly TRBD1 (5 bases). The length of the CDR3 is 11 residues. Trimming shortened V by 5 bases and J by 12 bases, and 11 bases separated the two germline ends. Germline V gene data show CDR1 as MNHEY and CDR2 as SVGAGI. CDR3 coding DNA: TGTGCCAGCAGTCTCCAGGGAAGGCAGTTCTTC. The encoded protein is CASSLQGRQFF.

In its sample, this clonotype was seen a few times. This sequence joins TRBV28 and TRBJ1-3; tentative D call: TRBD1 (5 bases). The germline gives CDR1 MDHEN, CDR2 SYDVKM. The CDR3 extends over 15 amino acids. V lost 3 bases and J lost 1, with 10 bases in between. In DNA form, the CDR3 reads TGTGCCAGCAGTTTGATCGGGACTTCTGGAAACACCATATATTTT. Its protein product is CASSLIGTSGNTIYF.

CDR3 region: CASSFGQRDSTDTQYF. CDR3 nucleotides: TGTGCCAGCAGTTTTGGTCAACGGGACAGCACAGATACGCAGTATTTT. The chain couples TRBV6-2 or TRBV6-3 to TRBJ2-3; tentatively, D is TRBD1 or TRBD2 (5 bases each). V lost 4 bases and J 0 bases, leaving 14 bases between the germline ends. Germline CDR1 MNHEY, CDR2 SVGEGT. The CDR3 is 16 amino acids.

This clonotype was found a few times. This chain connects TRBV24-1 to TRBJ2-1; 9 bases agree with TRBD1. The trim removed 5 bases at V and 7 bases at J, leaving 14 bases unmatched. The CDR3 extends over 17 amino acids. Germline CDR1 is KGHDR and CDR2 is SFDVKD. Written as DNA, the CDR3 is TGTGCCACCAGTGTCCTCTGGGACGGGACAGGGCTGAATGAGCAGTTCTTC. Translating gives CATSVLWDGTGLNEQFF.

This clonotype was observed at least ten times. This chain links TRBV7-2 with TRBJ2-3; 8 nucleotides line up with TRBD1. CDR1 is SGHTA, CDR2 FQGNSA, per germline. The CDR3 covers 15 residues. With 5 bases clipped from V and 2 bases from J, the junction kept 6 bases outside the gene matches. The CDR3 sequence: CASSRQGRYTDTQYF. The CDR3 nucleotides are TGTGCCAGCAGCCGACAGGGGAGATACACAGATACGCAGTATTTT.

The chain links TRBV7-9 to TRBJ2-2; D might be TRBD1 (6 bases). Trimming pared 4 bases from V and 3 bases from J, leaving 9 bases between. This CDR3 is 14 amino acids long. CDR1 is SEHNR, CDR2 FQNEAQ, per germline (reference sequence). The CDR3 DNA follows: TGTGCCAGCAGCTGGTACAGGGACACCGGGGAGCTGTTTTTT. As protein: CASSWYRDTGELFF.